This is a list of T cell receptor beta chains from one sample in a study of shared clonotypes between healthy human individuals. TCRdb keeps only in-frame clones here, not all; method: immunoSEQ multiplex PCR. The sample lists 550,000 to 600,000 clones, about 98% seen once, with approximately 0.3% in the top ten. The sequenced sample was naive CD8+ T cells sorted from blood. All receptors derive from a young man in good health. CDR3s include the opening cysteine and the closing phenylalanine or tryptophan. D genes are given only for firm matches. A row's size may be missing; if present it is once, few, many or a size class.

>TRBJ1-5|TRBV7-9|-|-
CASTQGGEPNQPQHF
TGTGCCAGCACCCAAGGGGGAGAACCCAATCAGCCCCAGCATTTT
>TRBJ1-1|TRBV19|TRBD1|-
CASSPGGPGTEAFF
TGTGCCAGTAGTCCAGGGGGGCCGGGGACTGAAGCTTTCTTT
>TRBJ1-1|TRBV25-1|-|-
CASGEPIGAFF
TGTGCCAGTGGCGAGCCGATTGGAGCTTTCTTT
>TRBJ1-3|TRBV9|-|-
CASSVTGRTGNTIYF
TGTGCCAGCAGCGTAACAGGGCGAACTGGAAACACCATATATTTT
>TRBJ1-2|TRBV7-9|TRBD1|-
CASSSGTGMGYTF
TGTGCCAGCAGCTCCGGGACAGGGATGGGCTACACCTTC
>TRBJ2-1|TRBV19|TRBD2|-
CASSIRAGTRENEQFF
TGTGCCAGTAGTATCCGTGCCGGGACTAGAGAGAATGAGCAGTTCTTC
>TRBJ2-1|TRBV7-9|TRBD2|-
CASSRGSEQFF
TGTGCCAGCAGCCGCGGGAGTGAGCAGTTCTTC
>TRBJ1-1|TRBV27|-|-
CASRGGDWNTEAFF
TGTGCCAGCAGGGGCGGGGACTGGAACACTGAAGCTTTCTTT
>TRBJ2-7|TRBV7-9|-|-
CASSSEGEQYF
TGTGCCAGCAGCAGCGAAGGGGAGCAGTACTTC
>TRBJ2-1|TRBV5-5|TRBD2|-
CASSPSGSSYNEQFF
TGTGCCAGCAGCCCTAGCGGGAGCTCCTACAATGAGCAGTTCTTC
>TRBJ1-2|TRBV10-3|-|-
CAISEAVTPYGYTF
TGTGCCATCAGTGAGGCCGTAACTCCCTATGGCTACACCTTC
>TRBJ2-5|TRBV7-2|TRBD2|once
CASSPSGTKTQYF
TGTGCCAGCAGCCCGAGCGGGACGAAGACCCAGTACTTC
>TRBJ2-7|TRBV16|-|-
CASSQSARGLSYEQYF
TGTGCCAGCAGCCAAAGTGCCAGGGGCCTCTCCTACGAGCAGTACTTC
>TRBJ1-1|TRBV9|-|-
CASSVVVNTEAFF
TGTGCCAGCAGCGTAGTGGTGAACACTGAAGCTTTCTTT
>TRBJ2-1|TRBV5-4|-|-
CASSLPGTLSSYNEQFF
TGTGCCAGCAGCTTGCCAGGGACCCTAAGCTCCTACAATGAGCAGTTCTTC
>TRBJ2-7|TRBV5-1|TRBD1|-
CASSLGRTGASSYEQYF
TGCGCCAGCAGCTTGGGACGGACAGGGGCCAGCTCCTACGAGCAGTACTTC
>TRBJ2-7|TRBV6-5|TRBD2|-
CASSYSERDYEQYF
TGTGCCAGCAGTTACTCGGAGCGGGACTACGAGCAGTACTTC
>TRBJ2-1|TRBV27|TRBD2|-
CASSLVAGSSYNEQFF
TGTGCCAGCAGTTTAGTAGCGGGTAGCTCCTACAATGAGCAGTTCTTC
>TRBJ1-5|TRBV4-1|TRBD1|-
CASSPRTGGHQPQHF
TGCGCCAGCAGCCCTCGGACAGGGGGCCATCAGCCCCAGCATTTT
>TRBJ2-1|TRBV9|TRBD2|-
CASSRNLAGYNEQFF
TGTGCCAGCAGTAGGAACTTAGCGGGGTACAATGAGCAGTTCTTC
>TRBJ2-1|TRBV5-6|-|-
CASSRLPGTTHNEQFF
TGTGCCAGCAGCCGACTCCCCGGGACAACCCACAATGAGCAGTTCTTC
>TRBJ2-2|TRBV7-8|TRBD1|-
CASSLVGTEPTGELFF
TGTGCCAGCAGCTTAGTGGGGACAGAGCCCACCGGGGAGCTGTTTTTT